This TCR beta chain was recorded in a study of T cells in Graves' hyperthyroidism and ophthalmopathy. About the research overall: Specimen type is peripheral blood, collected at initial diagnosis prior to any treatment.

This clonotype was seen only a few times. In patients aged 18 to 65, hyperthyroidism was newly diagnosed, with duration under 2 months. Lactation, pregnancy, other autoimmune disease or uncontrolled infection excluded patients. Using RNA transcripts as the source, TCR beta CDR3 regions were amplified. The HTBI primer set served for first-round RT-PCR of the TCR CDR3. TCRdb itself ran the multiplex PCR reads through MiXCR, one entry per CDR3 protein. The data hold roughly 360,000 distinct CDR3 sequences, with roughly 13% observed a single time. This CDR3 contains 16 residues. V was pared by 10 bases and J by 4 bases, with 13 bases of the junction left unmatched. Germline V gene lookup returns CDR1 MNHNS and CDR2 SASEGT.

This clonotype originated in a man under 40 with Graves' hyperthyroidism that later progressed to Graves' ophthalmopathy. The rearrangement uses TRBV6-1 and TRBJ2-2, with 9 bases lining up with TRBD2. The sample was blood. The chain's CDR3 is CATRGSGGRGTGELFF. CDR3 nucleotide sequence: TGTGCCACCAGGGGGAGCGGGGGGCGCGGCACCGGGGAGCTGTTTTTT.